What follows are 26 T cell receptor beta chains derived from one specimen sequenced in a study of ipilimumab plus nivolumab after autologous stem cell transplantation. The assay was immunoSEQ multiplex PCR, and TCRdb's table has in-frame clones only and misses some. The sample records about 22,000 clones, around 74% being singletons. This specimen was PBMCs, taken in a trial of ipilimumab plus nivolumab as post-transplant consolidation. These receptors were obtained from a male donor with diffuse large B-cell lymphoma.

The CDR3: CASSQAGFGNQPQHF. The DNA for the CDR3 is TGCGCCAGCAGCCAAGCAGGGTTCGGCAATCAGCCCCAGCATTTT. This rearrangement joins TRBV4-1 to TRBJ1-5; a weak D match, TRBD1 (5 bases). V lost 1 base, J lost 2 bases, and 9 bases lay in between. The germline CDR1 and CDR2 sequences are MGHRA and YSYEKL. This CDR3 spans 15 amino acids.

The chain couples TRBV29-1 to TRBJ1-3; the match to TRBD1 covers 9 bases. The V gene's germline CDR1 is SQVTM and CDR2 ANQGSEA. The CDR3 has 13 amino acids. Losses at the gene ends were 6 bases for V and 4 bases for J; bases not matched to a gene: 4. The CDR3 nucleotides are TGCAGCGTCGGGACAGGGACCGGAAACACCATATATTTT. Residues: CSVGTGTGNTIYF.

This clone was picked up one time. The V call is TRBV7-9, the J call TRBJ2-1, with TRBD2 matching over 13 bases. The V and J ends lost 5 bases and 5 bases, in that order; junction bases with no gene match: 3. The CDR3 runs to 15 residues. The germline gives CDR1 SEHNR, CDR2 FQNEAQ (reference sequence). CDR3 nucleotide sequence: TGTGCCAGCAGCGTACTAGCGGGGGGGAACAATGAGCAGTTCTTC. It specifies CASSVLAGGNNEQFF.

V gene TRBV29-1 combines with J gene TRBJ2-5, with D possibly TRBD1 on 6 matching bases. Germline-derived CDR1 and CDR2 are SQVTM and ANQGSEA. The V and J ends lost 8 bases and 4 bases respectively, with 11 bases between them. The CDR3 consists of 11 residues. Written as DNA, the CDR3 is TGCAGCTCGCCCAGGGGAGAGACCCAGTACTTC. Translation: CSSPRGETQYF.

This rearrangement joins TRBV29-1 to TRBJ1-1; weak D call: TRBD1 (5 bases). This CDR3 has 14 residues. Trimming removed 6 bases at V and 0 bases at J, with 14 bases between. Germline CDR1 and CDR2: SQVTM and ANQGSEA. The CDR3: CSVADGHMNTEAFF. The CDR3 DNA reads as TGCAGCGTGGCAGACGGACACATGAACACTGAAGCTTTCTTT.

The chain employs TRBV7-3 and TRBJ2-7, with a tentative D call TRBD2 (6 bases). This CDR3 region has 14 residues. Trimming removed 6 bases from V and 2 bases from J, with 14 bases in between. Looked up from germline, CDR1 is SGHTA and CDR2 is FQGTGA. The CDR3 nucleotides are TGTGCCAGCAGGAGGGGCGGGGAGACCTACGAGCAGTACTTC. Amino acid sequence: CASRRGGETYEQYF.

The gene calls are TRBV6-5 and TRBJ2-5, with TRBD2 as a possible D gene (5 bases). Germline CDR1 MNHEY, CDR2 SVGAGI. This CDR3 comprises 16 residues. V was shortened by 0 bases and J by 2 bases, with 13 bases between the two germline ends. This chain's CDR3 is CASSYSIGIGQETQYF. The CDR3 bases are TGTGCCAGCAGTTACTCGATCGGGATTGGGCAAGAGACCCAGTACTTC.

V usage is TRBV30 and J usage is TRBJ1-1; the D gene is possibly TRBD1 (6 bases). V was clipped by 2 bases and J by 11 bases, with 15 bases between them. Germline lookup yields CDR1 GTSNPN and CDR2 SVGIG (reference sequence). The CDR3 runs 12 residues. CDR3 sequence (DNA): TGTGCCTGGAGTCTACGACAGGACCCGGCTTTCTTT. Its protein product is CAWSLRQDPAFF. The entire variable domain, with the rest obtained from reference TRBV30 and TRBJ1-1, is as follows: SQTIHQWPATLVQPVGSPLSLECTVEGTSNPNLYWYRQAAGRGLQLLFYSVGIGQISSEVPQNLSASRPQDRQFILSSKKLLLSDSGFYLCAWSLRQDPAFFGQGTRLTVV.

The sample holds a few counts of this clone. The rearrangement uses TRBV9 and TRBJ2-3, with 7 bases aligning to TRBD2. The germline V gene has CDR1 SGDLS and CDR2 YYNGEE. J lost 5 bases, V lost 3 bases, and 6 bases had no gene match. CDR3 size: 14 residues. The CDR3 nucleotides read TGTGCCAGCAGCGGGGCTAGCGGAGGAGATACGCAGTATTTT. Translated: CASSGASGGDTQYF.

The J gene is TRBJ2-7, the V gene TRBV5-1; D gene unclear. CDR1 is SGHRS, CDR2 YFSETQ, per germline. This CDR3 is 14 amino acids long. Trimming cost V 0 bases and J 5 bases, with 12 bases left between them. DNA for the CDR3: TGCGCCAGCAGCTTGGGTCCCACCCAAAACGAGCAGTACTTC. Residues: CASSLGPTQNEQYF.

The chain recombines TRBV11-2 with TRBJ1-3; tentative D call: TRBD1 (6 bases). The CDR3 length is 15 residues. The germline V gene encodes CDR1 SGHAT and CDR2 FQNNGV. V lost 5 bases and J 2 bases, leaving 13 bases between the germline ends. Written as DNA, the CDR3 is TGTGCCAGCAGCGGGGGGGCTTTGGCTGGAAACACCATATATTTT. Translated, it gives CASSGGALAGNTIYF.

This chain links TRBV7-8 with TRBJ1-1; TRBD1 is a possible D gene (6 bases). V was pared by 5 bases and J by 7 bases, with 14 bases between. This CDR3 has 13 residues. CDR1 is SGHVS, CDR2 FQNEAQ, per germline. The CDR3 nucleotides read TGTGCCAGCAGCCCAGGGGTGGGGCTTGAAGCTTTCTTT. Protein sequence: CASSPGVGLEAFF.

By frequency in the sample, this clone is medium-sized. This chain links TRBV4-1 with TRBJ1-2, with 7 nucleotides matching TRBD1. The CDR3 totals 14 residues. With V trimmed by 0 bases and J by 5 bases, 3 bases remained unmatched. CDR1 and CDR2 (germline): MGHRA, YSYEKL. The DNA of the CDR3 is TGCGCCAGCAGCCAAGAGGTACAGGGGTATGGCTACACCTTC. Protein sequence: CASSQEVQGYGYTF.

This clone came up a few times. The chain has TRBV5-1 and TRBJ2-7; D tentatively reads TRBD1 or TRBD2 (5 bases each). The CDR3 has 15 residues. Trimming removed 6 bases at V and 5 bases at J, with 21 bases between. Looked up from germline, CDR1 is SGHRS and CDR2 is YFSETQ. The CDR3 sequence is CASNYGTGWENEQYF. CDR3 nucleotide sequence: TGCGCCAGCAACTACGGGACGGGCTGGGAGAACGAGCAGTACTTC.

This clone was picked up a small number of times. The chain employs TRBV23-1 and TRBJ1-2; the D is unclear. Being an ORF, TRBV23-1 has a function that is uncertain. The CDR3 extends over 12 amino acids. V lost 2 bases, J lost 10 bases, and 11 bases lay in between. In nucleotides, the CDR3 is TGCGCCAGCAGTCAAGGGCCCAAGCTCTACACCTTC. Its protein is CASSQGPKLYTF.

This chain joins TRBV19 and TRBJ2-3, with 10 bases fitting TRBD2. The CDR3 spans 16 residues. Germline V gives CDR1 LNHDA, CDR2 SQIVND (reference sequence). V lost 2 bases to trimming and J lost 1 base; unmatched junction nucleotides: 3. For the CDR3, the DNA is TGTGCCAGTAGTATACCCGGGACTAGCGGCACAGATACGCAGTATTTT. It is translated as CASSIPGTSGTDTQYF.

The chain is built from TRBV5-1 and TRBJ2-5; 7 bases are shared with TRBD2. CDR1 is SGHRS, CDR2 YFSETQ, per germline. The CDR3 extends over 14 amino acids. V shed 5 bases and J 3 bases; nucleotides not matched to a gene: 7. The CDR3 DNA follows: TGCGCCAGCAGTAACCCCGCGGGGGAAGAGACCCAGTACTTC. Its translation: CASSNPAGEETQYF.

The chain recombines TRBV15 with TRBJ2-3, with D possibly TRBD2 on 6 matching bases. The CDR3 length is 15 residues. Germline-derived CDR1 and CDR2 are LNHNV and YYDKDF (reference sequence). Trimming cost V 0 bases and J 6 bases, with 13 bases left between them. The CDR3 nucleotides read TGTGCCACCAGCAGAGATCGGGGGATTTCGGATACGCAGTATTTT. Encoded protein: CATSRDRGISDTQYF.

For this clone: This CDR3 is missing its conserved last phenylalanine or tryptophan, likely due to a read error. This chain connects TRBV5-1 to TRBJ2-7; D is unresolved. CDR1 SGHRS and CDR2 YFSETQ come from the germline V gene. Trimming removed 5 bases from V and 4 bases from J, with 16 bases in between. This CDR3 contains 14 residues. CDR3 in DNA: TGCGCCAGCAGGCCGGAACCCCAGACGTACGAGCAGTACCTC. Amino acid sequence: CASRPEPQTYEQYL.

Sample share makes this clone medium-sized. The chain uses TRBV20-1 and TRBJ1-2; 7 bases are shared with TRBD1. Germline loops: CDR1 DFQATT, CDR2 SNEGSKA (reference sequence). The CDR3 spans 11 residues. CDR3 residues: CQGQTDYGYTF. The CDR3 DNA reads TGCCAGGGACAGACGGACTATGGCTACACCTTC.

This clone was found a few times. The chain couples TRBV6-5 to TRBJ1-1; D might be TRBD1 (6 bases). The CDR3 runs to 12 residues. The germline gives CDR1 MNHEY, CDR2 SVGAGI. The germline V and J ends were trimmed by 6 bases and 1 base, with 6 bases remaining between them. CDR3 amino acids: CASRQGNTEAFF. Written as DNA, the CDR3 is TGTGCCAGCAGACAGGGGAACACTGAAGCTTTCTTT.

V is TRBV30 and J is TRBJ2-5; TRBD2 aligns across 8 bases. Per germline, CDR1 GTSNPN and CDR2 SVGIG (reference sequence). The CDR3 length is 15 residues. V shed 4 bases, J shed 5 bases, and the junction held 12 bases outside the gene matches. The CDR3 protein is CAWILREGHGETQYF. DNA of the CDR3: TGTGCCTGGATTTTACGGGAGGGGCATGGGGAGACCCAGTACTTC.

The chain carries TRBV27 and TRBJ2-7; D unresolved. Trimming took 5 bases from V and 3 from J, leaving 5 bases between them. Germline V gives CDR1 MNHEY, CDR2 SMNVEV (reference sequence). The CDR3 totals 11 residues. The CDR3 sequence: CASSNYYEQYF. The CDR3 DNA sequence: TGTGCCAGCAGTAACTACTACGAGCAGTACTTC.

The chain recombines TRBV7-3 with TRBJ2-7; 8 nucleotides match TRBD1. CDR1 and CDR2 from the germline V gene are SGHTA and FQGTGA. V was clipped by 5 bases and J by 9 bases; unmatched bases: 6. The CDR3 is made up of 12 amino acids. The chain's CDR3 is CASSPGQGRQYF. The CDR3 bases are TGTGCCAGCAGCCCCGGACAGGGACGGCAGTACTTC.

Here the CDR3 DNA reads TGTGCCAGCAGTTTAAAAATGGGCGATACGCAGTATTTT. This codes for CASSLKMGDTQYF. This sequence joins TRBV27 and TRBJ2-3; D unclear. V was clipped by 2 bases and J by 6 bases, with 9 bases between them. Germline loops: CDR1 MNHEY, CDR2 SMNVEV (reference sequence). The length of the CDR3 is 13 residues.

The V gene is TRBV7-9, the J gene TRBJ2-1; no firm D call. Germline CDR1 SEHNR, CDR2 FQNEAQ (reference sequence). Trimming removed 1 base from V and 7 bases from J, with 14 bases in between. The CDR3 is 15 residues long. The CDR3 loop reads CASSLVVSNRNEQFF. CDR3 DNA sequence: TGTGCCAGCAGCTTAGTAGTGTCTAATCGGAATGAGCAGTTCTTC.